Listed below are T cell receptor beta chains from one sample, sequenced in a study of blood T cell repertoires in COVID-19. Sequencing used immunoSEQ multiplex PCR; TCRdb keeps in-frame clones, though not all of them. This table holds 40,000 to 50,000 clones, over 75% found once. Sequenced sample: peripheral blood. The origin of the receptors is a man aged 35 to 55 with active or convalescent COVID-19. The CDR3 runs from the conserved cysteine through the conserved F or W. A D gene is named only where the DNA matches it firmly. Where a row states a size, it is once, few, many or the class of an expanded clone; other rows omit it.

D gene,V gene,clone size,J gene,CDR3 protein,CDR3 DNA
NA,TRBV25-1,NA,TRBJ1-6,CASSGGTGLSPLHF,TGTGCCAGCAGTGGGGGAACAGGGCTTTCACCCCTCCACTTT
NA,TRBV10-3,NA,TRBJ1-5,CAISERQSNQPQHF,TGTGCCATCAGTGAAAGACAGAGCAATCAGCCCCAGCATTTT
NA,TRBV12-3/TRBV12-4,NA,TRBJ1-1,CASSLADGGEAFF,TGTGCCAGCAGTTTAGCAGACGGGGGAGAAGCTTTCTTT
NA,TRBV9,NA,TRBJ1-6,CASSPGDPRYSPLHF,TGTGCCAGCAGCCCAGGGGACCCGAGATATTCACCCCTCCACTTT
NA,TRBV2,NA,TRBJ1-1,CASSAPQRNTEAFF,TGTGCCAGCAGTGCCCCACAGAGGAACACTGAAGCTTTCTTT
TRBD1,TRBV4-2,NA,TRBJ2-2,CASSPLDRATGELFF,TGTGCCAGCAGCCCCCTAGACAGGGCCACCGGGGAGCTGTTTTTT
TRBD1,TRBV27,NA,TRBJ1-1,CASSLGTGGAEAFF,TGTGCCAGCAGTTTAGGGACAGGGGGTGCTGAAGCTTTCTTT
NA,TRBV19,NA,TRBJ1-3,CASSRGLGAWGNTIYF,TGTGCCAGTAGCCGGGGACTGGGAGCCTGGGGAAACACCATATATTTT
TRBD2,TRBV27,few,TRBJ2-7,CASSLGGRGYEQYF,TGTGCCAGCAGTTTAGGCGGGAGAGGGTACGAGCAGTACTTC
NA,TRBV7-9,NA,TRBJ1-2,CASSFVPSPGGYTF,TGTGCCAGCAGCTTCGTACCGTCTCCGGGGGGCTACACCTTC
TRBD1,TRBV7-7,NA,TRBJ2-7,CASSPFPRGQNYEQYF,TGTGCCAGCAGCCCGTTCCCTCGGGGACAGAACTACGAGCAGTACTTC
TRBD1,TRBV29-1,NA,TRBJ2-5,CSVEGETGTGGFWTQYF,TGCAGCGTTGAAGGGGAGACCGGGACAGGGGGCTTCTGGACCCAGTACTTC
TRBD2,TRBV2,NA,TRBJ2-1,CASSDLSGRTYNEQFF,TGTGCCAGCAGTGACCTTAGCGGGAGGACTTACAATGAGCAGTTCTTC
NA,TRBV5-1,few,TRBJ1-2,CASSLNRAYGYTF,TGCGCCAGCAGCTTGAACAGGGCCTATGGCTACACCTTC
TRBD1,TRBV5-4,NA,TRBJ1-1,CASSPRGQGEIKGAFF,TGTGCCAGCAGCCCAAGGGGACAGGGGGAGATTAAAGGAGCTTTCTTT
TRBD1,TRBV28,many,TRBJ2-1,CASSADRGDYNEQFF,TGTGCCAGCAGTGCCGACAGGGGGGATTACAATGAGCAGTTCTTC
TRBD2,TRBV9,NA,TRBJ2-3,CASSPTSGYTDTQYF,TGTGCCAGCAGCCCAACTAGCGGTTACACAGATACGCAGTATTTT
NA,TRBV4-3,few,TRBJ1-1,CASSQILGGKTEAFF,TGCGCCAGCAGCCAAATTTTAGGGGGTAAGACTGAAGCTTTCTTT
NA,TRBV6-1,NA,TRBJ1-5,CASSEQGRIGNQPQHF,TGTGCCAGCAGTGAACAAGGCAGGATAGGCAATCAGCCCCAGCATTTT
NA,TRBV24-1,NA,TRBJ1-2,CATSGGRGNYGYTF,TGTGCCACCAGTGGAGGGAGGGGTAACTATGGCTACACCTTC